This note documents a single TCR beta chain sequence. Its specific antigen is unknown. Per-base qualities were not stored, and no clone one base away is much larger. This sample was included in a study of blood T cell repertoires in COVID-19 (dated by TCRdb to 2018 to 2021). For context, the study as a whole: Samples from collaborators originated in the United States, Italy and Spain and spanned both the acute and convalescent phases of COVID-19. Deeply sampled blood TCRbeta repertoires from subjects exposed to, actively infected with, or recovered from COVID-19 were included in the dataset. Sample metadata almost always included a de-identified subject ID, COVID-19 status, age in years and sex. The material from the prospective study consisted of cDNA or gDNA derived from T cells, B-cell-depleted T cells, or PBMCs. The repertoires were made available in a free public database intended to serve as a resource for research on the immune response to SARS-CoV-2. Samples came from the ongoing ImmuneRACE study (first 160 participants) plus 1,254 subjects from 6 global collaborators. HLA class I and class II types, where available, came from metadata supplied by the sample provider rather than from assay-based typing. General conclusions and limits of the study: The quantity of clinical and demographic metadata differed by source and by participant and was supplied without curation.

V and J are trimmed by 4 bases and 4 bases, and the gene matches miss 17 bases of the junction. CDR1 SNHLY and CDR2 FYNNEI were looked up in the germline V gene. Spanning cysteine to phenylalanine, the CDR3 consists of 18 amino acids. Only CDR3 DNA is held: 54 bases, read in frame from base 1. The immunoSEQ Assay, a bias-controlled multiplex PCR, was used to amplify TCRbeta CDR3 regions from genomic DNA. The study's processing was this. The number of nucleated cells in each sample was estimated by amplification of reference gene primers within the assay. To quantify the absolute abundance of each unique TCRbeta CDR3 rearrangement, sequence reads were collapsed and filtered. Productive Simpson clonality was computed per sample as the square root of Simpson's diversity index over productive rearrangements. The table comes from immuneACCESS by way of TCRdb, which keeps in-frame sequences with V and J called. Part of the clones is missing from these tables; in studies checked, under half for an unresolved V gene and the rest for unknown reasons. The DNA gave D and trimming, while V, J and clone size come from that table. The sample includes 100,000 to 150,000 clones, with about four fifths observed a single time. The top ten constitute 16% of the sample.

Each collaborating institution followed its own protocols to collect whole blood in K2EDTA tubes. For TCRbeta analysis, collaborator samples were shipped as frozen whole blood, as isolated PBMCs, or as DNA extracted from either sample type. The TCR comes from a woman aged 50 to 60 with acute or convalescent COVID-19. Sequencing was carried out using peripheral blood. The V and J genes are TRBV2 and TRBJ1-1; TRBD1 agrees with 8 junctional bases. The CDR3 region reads CASSAQLFGQGLGTEAFF. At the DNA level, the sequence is TGTGCCAGCAGTGCTCAACTTTTTGGACAGGGATTGGGCACTGAAGCTTTCTTT.